These T cell receptor beta chains were read from a single sample in a study of shared clonotypes between healthy human individuals. The table came from immunoSEQ multiplex PCR; TCRdb's copy has only in-frame clones and leaves some out. This table holds around 2,000,000 clones, roughly 95% found once. Material for sequencing was naive CD8+ T cells sorted from blood. The receptors derive from a young man in good health. CDR3s include the opening cysteine and the closing phenylalanine or tryptophan. D genes are given only for firm matches. Expanded clones are given a class, and other clones once, few, many or no size at all.

>.|TRBV2|TRBJ1-3|.
CATVRVGNTIYF
TGTGCCACCGTCAGGGTCGGAAACACCATATATTTT
>.|TRBV11-2|TRBJ2-2|.
CASSLDLGGELFF
TGTGCCAGCAGCTTAGATCTTGGCGGGGAGCTGTTTTTT
>.|TRBV9|TRBJ1-2|.
CASSVDRRYGYTF
TGTGCCAGCAGCGTAGACAGGCGCTATGGCTACACCTTC
>.|TRBV9|TRBJ2-2|TRBD1
CATQGAGGELFF
TGTGCCACACAGGGGGCAGGCGGGGAGCTGTTTTTT
>once|TRBV7-6|TRBJ2-2|.
CASSWANTGELFF
TGTGCCAGCAGCTGGGCGAACACCGGGGAGCTGTTTTTT
>.|TRBV4-1|TRBJ1-6|.
CASSQVGKDSPLHF
TGCGCCAGCAGCCAAGTAGGGAAGGATTCACCCCTCCACTTT
>.|TRBV11-2|TRBJ2-3|TRBD2
CASSLDLASGSFADTQYF
TGTGCCAGCAGCTTAGATCTGGCTAGCGGAAGTTTTGCAGATACGCAGTATTTT
>once|TRBV4-1|TRBJ2-5|.
CASSQPLDGEETQYF
TGCGCCAGCAGCCAACCCTTGGACGGAGAAGAGACCCAGTACTTC
>.|TRBV28|TRBJ2-5|.
CASSLGVLKQETQYF
TGTGCCAGCAGTTTAGGGGTCCTGAAACAAGAGACCCAGTACTTC
>.|TRBV7-9|TRBJ2-1|.
CASSQDNEQFF
TGTGCCAGCAGCCAGGACAATGAGCAGTTCTTC
>.|TRBV30|TRBJ2-7|TRBD1
CAWSAGTGGGDEQYF
TGTGCCTGGAGTGCCGGGACAGGGGGCGGGGACGAGCAGTACTTC
>.|TRBV29-1|TRBJ2-1|.
CSVLQDLYNEQFF
TGCAGCGTTTTGCAGGACCTCTACAATGAGCAGTTCTTC
>.|TRBV5-3|TRBJ2-7|TRBD1
CARSRDREGEQYF
TGTGCCAGAAGCCGGGACAGGGAAGGCGAGCAGTACTTC
>.|TRBV7-2|TRBJ2-7|.
CASSLVLGTMIHEQYF
TGTGCCAGCAGCTTAGTGTTAGGAACCATGATCCACGAGCAGTACTTC
>.|TRBV27|TRBJ2-2|.
CASSSGERRELFF
TGTGCCAGCAGTTCCGGGGAACGGAGGGAGCTGTTTTTT
>.|TRBV4-1|TRBJ2-1|.
CASWAGVNEQFF
TGCGCCTCTTGGGCCGGGGTTAATGAGCAGTTCTTC
>.|TRBV19|TRBJ2-2|.
CASSIEGRAVTGELFF
TGTGCCAGTAGTATAGAGGGCAGGGCGGTCACCGGGGAGCTGTTTTTT
>.|TRBV10-2|TRBJ1-2|.
CATLGFSGYGYTF
TGCGCCACCTTAGGGTTTTCGGGCTATGGCTACACCTTC
>.|TRBV27|TRBJ2-3|TRBD2
CASSLRLAGADTQYF
TGTGCCAGCAGTTTAAGACTAGCGGGGGCAGATACGCAGTATTTT
>.|TRBV9|TRBJ1-1|.
CASSASGGKTEAFF
TGTGCCAGCAGCGCCAGTGGTGGGAAAACTGAAGCTTTCTTT
>.|TRBV4-2|TRBJ2-5|TRBD1
CASSQAGGQETQYF
TGTGCCAGCAGCCAGGCAGGGGGCCAAGAGACCCAGTACTTC
>.|TRBV4-1|TRBJ1-1|.
CASSQEVSVNTEAFF
TGCGCCAGCAGCCAAGAGGTATCAGTGAACACTGAAGCTTTCTTT
>.|TRBV6-1|TRBJ2-7|TRBD1
CASSQGQGSYEQYF
TGTGCCAGCAGCCAAGGACAGGGTTCCTACGAGCAGTACTTC
>.|TRBV15|TRBJ1-5|.
CATSRGGDNQPQHF
TGTGCCACCAGCAGAGGAGGGGACAATCAGCCCCAGCATTTT
>.|TRBV30|TRBJ2-1|TRBD2
CAYILPSGAGNEQFF
TGTGCCTACATACTTCCTAGCGGGGCCGGCAATGAGCAGTTCTTC
>.|TRBV20-1|TRBJ2-7|.
CSAKDSYEQYF
TGCAGTGCTAAGGACAGCTACGAGCAGTACTTC
>.|TRBV28|TRBJ2-5|.
CASGHADGGETQYF
TGTGCCAGCGGCCATGCGGACGGCGGAGAGACCCAGTACTTC
>.|TRBV9|TRBJ2-5|TRBD2
CASSVEGGRPETQYF
TGTGCCAGCAGCGTAGAGGGAGGGAGGCCAGAGACCCAGTACTTC
>.|TRBV11-2|TRBJ2-1|TRBD1
CASSYHRDRDYNEQFF
TGTGCCAGCAGCTACCACCGGGACAGAGACTACAATGAGCAGTTCTTC
>.|TRBV4-3|TRBJ2-1|TRBD2
CASSQDGTSPAYNEQFF
TGCGCCAGCAGCCAAGATGGGACTAGCCCCGCCTACAATGAGCAGTTCTTC
>.|TRBV18|TRBJ2-1|.
CASSPPDSVEQFF
TGTGCCAGCTCACCACCGGATAGCGTAGAGCAGTTCTTC
>.|TRBV5-1|TRBJ2-7|.
CASSLEGKPYEQYF
TGCGCCAGCAGCTTGGAAGGAAAGCCCTACGAGCAGTACTTC
>.|TRBV4-1|TRBJ2-7|.
CASSQGGSYEQYF
TGCGCCAGCAGCCAAGGAGGGTCCTACGAGCAGTACTTC
>.|TRBV13|TRBJ2-2|.
CASSSLGGPGTGELFF
TGTGCCAGCAGCTCCTTAGGAGGGCCAGGCACCGGGGAGCTGTTTTTT
>.|TRBV27|TRBJ1-6|.
CASSFTLNNSPLHF
TGTGCCAGCAGTTTTACCCTAAATAATTCACCCCTCCACTTT
>.|TRBV10-3|TRBJ1-4|.
CAISESGGAATNEKLFF
TGTGCCATCAGTGAGTCTGGGGGCGCGGCAACTAATGAAAAACTGTTTTTT
>.|TRBV4-3|TRBJ2-2|.
CASSPRSVTNTGELFF
TGCGCCAGCAGCCCCAGGAGCGTGACGAACACCGGGGAGCTGTTTTTT
>.|TRBV6-5|TRBJ2-5|.
CASSPFGETQYF
TGTGCCAGCAGTCCTTTCGGAGAGACCCAGTACTTC
>.|TRBV5-1|TRBJ1-2|.
CASSWNTPVGGYSNGYTF
TGCGCCAGCAGCTGGAACACCCCCGTAGGGGGATACAGTAATGGCTACACCTTC
>.|TRBV19|TRBJ2-1|.
CASSNYPWDEQFF
TGTGCCAGTAGCAACTATCCTTGGGATGAGCAGTTCTTC
>once|TRBV28|TRBJ1-5|.
CASGDMDSNQPQHF
TGTGCCAGCGGAGATATGGACAGCAATCAGCCCCAGCATTTT